Listed below are T cell receptor beta chains from one sample, sequenced in a study of cytomegalovirus exposure and HLA in healthy donors. Generated by immunoSEQ multiplex PCR, the TCRdb table keeps only in-frame clones and is missing some. The table includes about 76,000 clones, 78% detected once. The sequenced sample was PBMCs. These TCRs come from a woman in her 40s in good health and CMV-seropositive. The CDR3 runs from the conserved cysteine through the conserved F or W. Fields, in order: clone size, D gene, V gene, J gene, CDR3 protein, CDR3 DNA. The D gene is left open where the match is weak. Clone size, where shown, is once, few, many, or a class for clones that have expanded.

abundance: once
d_gene: TRBD1
v_gene: TRBV28
j_gene: TRBJ2-2
CDR3aa: CASTQGQVAGGELFF
CDR3nt: TGTGCCAGCACCCAGGGACAGGTGGCCGGGGGGGAGCTGTTTTTT

abundance: NA
d_gene: TRBD1
v_gene: TRBV25-1
j_gene: TRBJ1-6
CDR3aa: CASSEGQGYNSPLHF
CDR3nt: TGTGCCAGCAGTGAGGGACAGGGCTATAATTCACCCCTCCACTTT

abundance: NA
d_gene: TRBD2
v_gene: TRBV7-2
j_gene: TRBJ2-1
CDR3aa: CASTSGTSTNEQFF
CDR3nt: TGTGCCAGCACCTCCGGGACTAGCACTAATGAGCAGTTCTTC

abundance: NA
d_gene: TRBD2
v_gene: TRBV18
j_gene: TRBJ2-3
CDR3aa: CASSATGTSVSDTQYF
CDR3nt: TGTGCCAGCTCAGCTACCGGGACTAGCGTGTCAGATACGCAGTATTTT

abundance: few
d_gene: NA
v_gene: TRBV28
j_gene: TRBJ2-2
CDR3aa: CASSWTRVTGELFF
CDR3nt: TGTGCCAGCAGTTGGACACGCGTCACCGGGGAGCTGTTTTTT

abundance: once
d_gene: NA
v_gene: TRBV15
j_gene: TRBJ1-2
CDR3aa: CATSRVGRGYGYTF
CDR3nt: TGTGCCACCAGCAGAGTGGGCAGGGGCTATGGCTACACCTTC

abundance: NA
d_gene: NA
v_gene: TRBV5-1
j_gene: TRBJ1-2
CDR3aa: CASSFPGVTYGYTF
CDR3nt: TGCGCCAGCAGCTTCCCAGGGGTTACCTATGGCTACACCTTC

abundance: NA
d_gene: NA
v_gene: TRBV7-9
j_gene: TRBJ1-1
CDR3aa: CSSSSSMNTEAFF
CDR3nt: TGTTCCAGCAGCTCATCAATGAACACTGAAGCTTTCTTT

abundance: NA
d_gene: NA
v_gene: TRBV2
j_gene: TRBJ2-7
CDR3aa: CASIEMYEQYF
CDR3nt: TGTGCCAGCATAGAAATGTACGAGCAGTACTTC

abundance: few
d_gene: NA
v_gene: TRBV28
j_gene: TRBJ1-2
CDR3aa: CASMNSKNYGYTF
CDR3nt: TGTGCCAGCATGAACAGTAAAAACTATGGCTACACCTTC

abundance: NA
d_gene: NA
v_gene: TRBV13
j_gene: TRBJ1-1
CDR3aa: CASSIKIGTEAFF
CDR3nt: TGTGCCAGCAGCATAAAAATCGGCACTGAAGCTTTCTTT

abundance: once
d_gene: NA
v_gene: TRBV19
j_gene: TRBJ1-5
CDR3aa: CASSLGHLSNQPQHF
CDR3nt: TGTGCCAGTAGTTTAGGACACCTTAGCAATCAGCCCCAGCATTTT

abundance: NA
d_gene: NA
v_gene: TRBV5-1
j_gene: TRBJ2-7
CDR3aa: CASTQGGGGYEQYF
CDR3nt: TGCGCCAGCACCCAGGGAGGAGGCGGTTACGAGCAGTACTTC

abundance: NA
d_gene: TRBD1
v_gene: TRBV11-2
j_gene: TRBJ1-1
CDR3aa: CASWTGERDTEAFF
CDR3nt: TGTGCCAGTTGGACAGGGGAGAGGGACACTGAAGCTTTCTTT

abundance: few
d_gene: NA
v_gene: TRBV6-6
j_gene: TRBJ1-5
CDR3aa: CASRTDMGGNQPQHF
CDR3nt: TGTGCCAGCAGGACCGACATGGGTGGCAATCAGCCCCAGCATTTT

abundance: once
d_gene: NA
v_gene: TRBV5-6
j_gene: TRBJ2-7
CDR3aa: CASSLNLVPYEQYF
CDR3nt: TGTGCCAGCAGCTTGAACCTAGTGCCCTACGAGCAGTACTTC

abundance: few
d_gene: NA
v_gene: TRBV6-4
j_gene: TRBJ2-7
CDR3aa: CASSDVRSTYEQYF
CDR3nt: TGTGCCAGCAGTGACGTCCGGTCCACCTACGAGCAGTACTTC

abundance: NA
d_gene: NA
v_gene: TRBV9
j_gene: TRBJ2-3
CDR3aa: CASSVAPGSGTDTQYF
CDR3nt: TGTGCCAGCAGCGTAGCTCCGGGGAGCGGTACAGATACGCAGTATTTT

abundance: NA
d_gene: NA
v_gene: TRBV9
j_gene: TRBJ2-3
CDR3aa: CASSVDQGSDTQYF
CDR3nt: TGTGCCAGCAGCGTAGATCAGGGTTCAGATACGCAGTATTTT

abundance: NA
d_gene: TRBD1
v_gene: TRBV19
j_gene: TRBJ2-7
CDR3aa: CASSSRDRGSYEQYF
CDR3nt: TGTGCCAGTAGTAGCCGGGACAGGGGTTCCTACGAGCAGTACTTC

abundance: NA
d_gene: TRBD1
v_gene: TRBV15
j_gene: TRBJ1-2
CDR3aa: CATSPPGQGVYGYTF
CDR3nt: TGTGCCACCAGCCCTCCGGGACAGGGTGTCTACGGCTACACCTTC

abundance: few
d_gene: TRBD1
v_gene: TRBV7-2
j_gene: TRBJ1-1
CDR3aa: CASRRTGTNTEAFF
CDR3nt: TGTGCCAGCAGGAGGACAGGGACGAACACTGAAGCTTTCTTT

abundance: few
d_gene: NA
v_gene: TRBV15
j_gene: TRBJ1-6
CDR3aa: CATSSPSENSPLHF
CDR3nt: TGTGCCACCAGCAGTCCCTCGGAGAATTCACCCCTCCACTTT

abundance: few
d_gene: TRBD2
v_gene: TRBV19
j_gene: TRBJ2-6
CDR3aa: CASATGGGASTNVLTF
CDR3nt: TGTGCCAGCGCCACGGGGGGGGGCGCTTCGACCAACGTCCTGACTTTC